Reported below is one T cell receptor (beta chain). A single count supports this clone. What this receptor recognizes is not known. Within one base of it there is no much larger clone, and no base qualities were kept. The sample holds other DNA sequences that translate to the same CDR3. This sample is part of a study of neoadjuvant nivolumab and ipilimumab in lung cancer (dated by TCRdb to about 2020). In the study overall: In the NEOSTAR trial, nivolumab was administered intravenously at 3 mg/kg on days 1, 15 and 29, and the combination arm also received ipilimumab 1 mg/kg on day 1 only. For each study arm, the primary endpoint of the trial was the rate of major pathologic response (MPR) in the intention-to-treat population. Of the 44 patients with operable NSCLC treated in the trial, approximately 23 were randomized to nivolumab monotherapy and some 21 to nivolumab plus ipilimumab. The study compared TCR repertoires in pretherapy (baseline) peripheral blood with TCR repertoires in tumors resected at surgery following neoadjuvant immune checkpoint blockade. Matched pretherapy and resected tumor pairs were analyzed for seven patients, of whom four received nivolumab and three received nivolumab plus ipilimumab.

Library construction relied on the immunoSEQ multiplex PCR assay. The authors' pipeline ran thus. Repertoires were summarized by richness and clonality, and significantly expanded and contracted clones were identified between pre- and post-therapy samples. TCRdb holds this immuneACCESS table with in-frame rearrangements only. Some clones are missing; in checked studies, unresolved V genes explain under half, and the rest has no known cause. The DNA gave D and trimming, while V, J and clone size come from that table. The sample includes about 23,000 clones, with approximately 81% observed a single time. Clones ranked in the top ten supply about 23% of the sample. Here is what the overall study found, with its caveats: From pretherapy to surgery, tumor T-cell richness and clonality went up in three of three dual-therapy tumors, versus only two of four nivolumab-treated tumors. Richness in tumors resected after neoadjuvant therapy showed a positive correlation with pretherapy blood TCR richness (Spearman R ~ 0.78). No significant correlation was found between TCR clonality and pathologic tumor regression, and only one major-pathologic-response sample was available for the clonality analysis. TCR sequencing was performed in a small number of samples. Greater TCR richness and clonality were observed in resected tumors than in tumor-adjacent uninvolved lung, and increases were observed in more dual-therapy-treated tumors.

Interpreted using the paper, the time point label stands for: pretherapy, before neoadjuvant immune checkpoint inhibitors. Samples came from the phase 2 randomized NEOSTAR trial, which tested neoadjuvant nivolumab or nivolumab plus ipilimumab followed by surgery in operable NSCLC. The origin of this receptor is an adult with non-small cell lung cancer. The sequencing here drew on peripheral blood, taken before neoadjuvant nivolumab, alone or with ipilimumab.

The nucleotide sequence reads TGTGCCAGCAGCCGGGATTCTAATCAGCCCCAGCATTTT. It is translated as CASSRDSNQPQHF. The sequence joins TRBV11-3 to TRBJ1-5; no D gene is confidently identified. Counted from cysteine to phenylalanine, this CDR3 has 13 amino acids. The kept DNA is CDR3 alone, 39 bases in frame from the first base. From a lookup of the germline V gene, CDR1 and CDR2 are SGHNT and YENEEA. Trimming removed 5 bases from V and 4 bases from J, leaving 9 bases between the germline ends.